This record looks at one T cell receptor beta chain sequence and its context. Its antigen remains unidentified. Since a much larger clone is just one base distant, this may be a read error. Amplified TCR beta CDR3 regions came from RNA transcripts. Primed by the HTBI set, a first-round RT-PCR was run on the TCR CDR3. TCRdb reanalysed the multiplex PCR reads using MiXCR and keeps one entry per CDR3 protein. Of nearly 750,000 distinct CDR3 sequences detected, over 35% appear once; the ten largest clones hold around a third. A lack of ophthalmopathy progression within 18 months defined stable Graves' hyperthyroidism. The hyperthyroidism was newly diagnosed and had lasted under 2 months; the patients were aged 18 to 65. Patients having uncontrolled infection, another autoimmune disease, pregnancy or lactation were not included. Losses at the gene ends were 4 bases for V and 3 bases for J; bases not matched to a gene: 3. CDR1 and CDR2 from the germline V gene are SGHDT and YYEEEE. The CDR3 is 14 amino acids.

This sample was taken from a study of T cells in Graves' hyperthyroidism and ophthalmopathy. Findings and caveats of the study: Before onset, ophthalmopathy was predicted by the model a median around 6.5 months earlier.

Sequenced: blood. This chain uses TRBV5-6 with TRBJ1-1, with 10 bases lining up with TRBD1. The receptor was isolated from a woman between 40 and 55 years old with Graves' hyperthyroidism. In DNA form, the CDR3 reads TGTGCCAGCAGCCGGGACAGGGGACACACTGAAGCTTTCTTT. It specifies CASSRDRGHTEAFF. The full variable domain, in which reference TRBV5-6 and TRBJ1-1 provide the parts outside the CDR3, is DAGVTQSPTHLIKTRGQQVTLRCSPKSGHDTVSWYQQALGQGPQFIFQYYEEEERQRGNFPDRFSGHQFPNYSSELNVNALLLGDSALYLCASSRDRGHTEAFFGQGTRLTVV.